A selection of T cell receptor beta chains follows, all from one sample in a study of CXCR3-negative and CXCR3-positive naive CD8 T cells. TCRdb reprocessed the 5' RACE reads and stores each CDR3 protein as one record, lacking DNA. The sample has under 6,000 distinct CDR3 sequences; the top ten hold 1.4% to 1.5%. The sequenced sample consisted of naive CXCR3+ CD8+ T cells from blood. The receptor set was obtained from a human donor in good health. Some clones in this sample may be carry-over from other donors' samples. Each CDR3 is given with its conserved first and last residue. The size entry is marked missing in some rows and otherwise reads once, few, many or a size class.

abundance: NA
j_gene: TRBJ2-1
v_gene: TRBV20-1
CDR3aa: CSASFIAGGFNNEQFF

abundance: NA
j_gene: TRBJ2-5
v_gene: TRBV12-3/TRBV12-4
CDR3aa: CASSSIPLGETQYF

abundance: NA
j_gene: TRBJ1-6
v_gene: TRBV5-4
CDR3aa: CASSLDRVSPLHF

abundance: NA
j_gene: TRBJ1-1
v_gene: TRBV30
CDR3aa: CADHLQGSATEAFF

abundance: NA
j_gene: TRBJ2-3
v_gene: TRBV11-1
CDR3aa: CASSDQTADTQYF

abundance: medium-sized
j_gene: TRBJ2-1
v_gene: TRBV13
CDR3aa: CASSLAGVLNEQFF

abundance: medium-sized
j_gene: TRBJ2-7
v_gene: TRBV7-2
CDR3aa: CASSFPPPPTYEQYF

abundance: NA
j_gene: TRBJ2-6
v_gene: TRBV10-2
CDR3aa: CASTRLPGQANSGANVLTF

abundance: medium-sized
j_gene: TRBJ2-1
v_gene: TRBV20-1
CDR3aa: CSARLPTSGTYNEQFF

abundance: medium-sized
j_gene: TRBJ2-1
v_gene: TRBV29-1
CDR3aa: CSYDSSSYNEQFF

abundance: medium-sized
j_gene: TRBJ2-1
v_gene: TRBV28
CDR3aa: CASGDRKSSYNEQFF

abundance: medium-sized
j_gene: TRBJ2-3
v_gene: TRBV20-1
CDR3aa: CSAPGQGVRGDTQYF

abundance: medium-sized
j_gene: TRBJ1-2
v_gene: TRBV4-1
CDR3aa: CASSQEVGGDSRGYTF

abundance: medium-sized
j_gene: TRBJ2-6
v_gene: TRBV29-1
CDR3aa: CSAEVGANVLTF

abundance: medium-sized
j_gene: TRBJ1-5
v_gene: TRBV7-9
CDR3aa: CASSATSGANNQPQHF

abundance: NA
j_gene: TRBJ2-1
v_gene: TRBV4-2
CDR3aa: CASSQDQTRLAGVCHEQFF

abundance: medium-sized
j_gene: TRBJ2-1
v_gene: TRBV20-1
CDR3aa: CSARDEGVVAGYNEQFF

abundance: NA
j_gene: TRBJ2-7
v_gene: TRBV28
CDR3aa: CASSPTYEQYF

abundance: medium-sized
j_gene: TRBJ2-1
v_gene: TRBV29-1
CDR3aa: CSVAPGRGNEQFF

abundance: medium-sized
j_gene: TRBJ2-3
v_gene: TRBV18
CDR3aa: CASSPPSAVDTQYF

abundance: medium-sized
j_gene: TRBJ2-7
v_gene: TRBV4-2
CDR3aa: CASSQERVGAYEQYF

abundance: medium-sized
j_gene: TRBJ2-1
v_gene: TRBV2
CDR3aa: CASFGGLAGNEQFF